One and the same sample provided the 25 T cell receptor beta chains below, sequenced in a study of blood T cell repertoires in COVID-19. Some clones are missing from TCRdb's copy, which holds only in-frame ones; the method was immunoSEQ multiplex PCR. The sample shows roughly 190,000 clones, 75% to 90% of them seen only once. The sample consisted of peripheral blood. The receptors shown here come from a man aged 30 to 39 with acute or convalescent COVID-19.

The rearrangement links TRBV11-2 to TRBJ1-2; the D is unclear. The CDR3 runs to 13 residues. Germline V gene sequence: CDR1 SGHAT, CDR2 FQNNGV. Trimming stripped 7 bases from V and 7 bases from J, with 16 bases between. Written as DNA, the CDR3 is TGTGCCAGCACACCGCGGGCTGGGTCTGGCTACACCTTC. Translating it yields CASTPRAGSGYTF.

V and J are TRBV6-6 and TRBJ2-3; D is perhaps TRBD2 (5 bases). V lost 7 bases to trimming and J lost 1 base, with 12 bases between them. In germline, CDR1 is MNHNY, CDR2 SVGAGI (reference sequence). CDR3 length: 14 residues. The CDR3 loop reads CASTLSGGTDTQYF. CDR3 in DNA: TGTGCCAGCACTCTCAGCGGTGGCACAGATACGCAGTATTTT.

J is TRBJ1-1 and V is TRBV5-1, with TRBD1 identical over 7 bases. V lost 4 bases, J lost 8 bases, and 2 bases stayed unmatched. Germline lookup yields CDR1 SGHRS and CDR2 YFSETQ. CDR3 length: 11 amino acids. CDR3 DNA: TGCGCCAGCAGCGTACAGGGGGAAGCTTTCTTT. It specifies CASSVQGEAFF.

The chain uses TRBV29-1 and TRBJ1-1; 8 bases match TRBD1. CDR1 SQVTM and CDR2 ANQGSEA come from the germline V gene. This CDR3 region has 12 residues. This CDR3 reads CSVTGGIAEAFF. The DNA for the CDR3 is TGCAGTGTTACAGGGGGTATAGCTGAAGCTTTCTTT.

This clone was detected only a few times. CDR3 residues: CASSLQGISYEQYF. Written as DNA, the CDR3 is TGTGCCAGCAGTTTACAGGGAATTTCCTACGAGCAGTACTTC. This chain uses TRBV27 with TRBJ2-7; weak D call: TRBD1 (5 bases). This CDR3 contains 14 residues. Germline values: CDR1 MNHEY, CDR2 SMNVEV (reference sequence). V dropped 2 bases and J dropped 1 base, with 9 bases sitting between them.

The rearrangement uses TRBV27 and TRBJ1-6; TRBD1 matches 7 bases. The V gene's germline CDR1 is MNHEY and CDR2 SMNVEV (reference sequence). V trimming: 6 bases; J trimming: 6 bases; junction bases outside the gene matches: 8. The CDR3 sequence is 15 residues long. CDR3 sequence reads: CASSPTGFVNSPLHF. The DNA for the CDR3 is TGTGCCAGCAGCCCGACAGGGTTCGTTAATTCACCCCTCCACTTT.

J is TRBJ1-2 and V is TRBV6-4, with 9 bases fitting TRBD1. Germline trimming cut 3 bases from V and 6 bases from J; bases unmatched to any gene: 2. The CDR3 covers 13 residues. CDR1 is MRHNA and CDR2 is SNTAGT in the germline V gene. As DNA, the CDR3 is TGTGCCAGCAGTGATCGGGACAGGGATGGCTACACCTTC. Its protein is CASSDRDRDGYTF.

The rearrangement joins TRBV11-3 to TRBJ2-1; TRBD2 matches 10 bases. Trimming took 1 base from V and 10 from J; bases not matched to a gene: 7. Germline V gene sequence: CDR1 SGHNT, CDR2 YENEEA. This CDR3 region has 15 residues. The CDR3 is CASSLGVTAGGEQFF. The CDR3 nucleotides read TGTGCCAGCAGCTTAGGGGTAACAGCGGGAGGGGAGCAGTTCTTC.

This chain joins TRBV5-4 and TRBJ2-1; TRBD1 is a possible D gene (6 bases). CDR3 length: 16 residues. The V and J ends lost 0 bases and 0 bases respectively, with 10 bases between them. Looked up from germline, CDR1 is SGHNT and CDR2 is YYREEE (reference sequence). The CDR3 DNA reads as TGTGCCAGCAGCTTGGCCAGGGGAAGCTCCTACAATGAGCAGTTCTTC. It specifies CASSLARGSSYNEQFF.

Here the CDR3 reads CASSIHVAGWNEQYF. The DNA for the CDR3 is TGTGCCAGCAGTATACATGTGGCAGGGTGGAACGAGCAGTACTTC. The chain has TRBV9 and TRBJ2-7; weak D call: TRBD1 (5 bases). CDR1 and CDR2 from the germline V gene are SGDLS and YYNGEE. Trimming shortened V by 5 bases and J by 5 bases, and 20 bases separated the two germline ends. The CDR3 contains 15 residues.

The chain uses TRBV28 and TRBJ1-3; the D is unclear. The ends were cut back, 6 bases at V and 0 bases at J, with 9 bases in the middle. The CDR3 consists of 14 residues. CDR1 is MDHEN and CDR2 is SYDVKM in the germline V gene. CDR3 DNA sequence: TGTGCCAGCAGCCCCGAGGGCTCTGGAAACACCATATATTTT. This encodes CASSPEGSGNTIYF.

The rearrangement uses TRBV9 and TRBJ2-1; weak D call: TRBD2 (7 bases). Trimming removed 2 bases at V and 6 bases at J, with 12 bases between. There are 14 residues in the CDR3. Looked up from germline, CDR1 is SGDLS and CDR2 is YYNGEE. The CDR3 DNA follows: TGTGCCAGCAGCGTCAAGGGGGAGGGCAATGAGCAGTTCTTC. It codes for CASSVKGEGNEQFF.

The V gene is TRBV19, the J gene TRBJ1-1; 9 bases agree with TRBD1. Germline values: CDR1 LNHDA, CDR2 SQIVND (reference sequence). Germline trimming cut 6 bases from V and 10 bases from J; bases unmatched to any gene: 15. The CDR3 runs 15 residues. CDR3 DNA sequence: TGTGCCAGTAGCCCTCCCGGGAGTACAGGGGGCTCAGCTTTCTTT. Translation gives CASSPPGSTGGSAFF.

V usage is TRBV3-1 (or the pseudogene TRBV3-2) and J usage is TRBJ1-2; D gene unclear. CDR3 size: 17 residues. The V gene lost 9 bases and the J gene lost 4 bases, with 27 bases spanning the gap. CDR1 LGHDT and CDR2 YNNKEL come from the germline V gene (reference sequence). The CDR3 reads CASAKEGQTSVAYGYTF. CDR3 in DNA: TGTGCCAGTGCAAAAGAGGGTCAAACCTCCGTGGCCTATGGCTACACCTTC.

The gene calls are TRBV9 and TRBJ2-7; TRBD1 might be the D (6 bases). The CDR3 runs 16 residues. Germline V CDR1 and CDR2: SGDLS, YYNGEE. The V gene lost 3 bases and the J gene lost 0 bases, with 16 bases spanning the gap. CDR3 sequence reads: CASSGTGHTSSYEQYF. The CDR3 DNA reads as TGTGCCAGCAGCGGCACGGGACACACGAGCTCCTACGAGCAGTACTTC.

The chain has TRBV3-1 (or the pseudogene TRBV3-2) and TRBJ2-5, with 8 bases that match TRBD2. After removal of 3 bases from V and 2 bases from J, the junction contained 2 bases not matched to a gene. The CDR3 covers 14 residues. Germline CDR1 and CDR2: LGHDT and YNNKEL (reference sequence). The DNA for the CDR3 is TGTGCCAGCAGCCAGGGACTAGTGCAAGAGACCCAGTACTTC. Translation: CASSQGLVQETQYF.

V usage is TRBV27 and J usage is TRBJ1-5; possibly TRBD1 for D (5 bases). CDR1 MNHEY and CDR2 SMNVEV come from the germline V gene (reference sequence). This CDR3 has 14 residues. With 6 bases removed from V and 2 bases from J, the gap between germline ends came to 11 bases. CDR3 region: CASSKSGGNQPQHF. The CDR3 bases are TGTGCCAGCAGCAAATCGGGGGGCAATCAGCCCCAGCATTTT.

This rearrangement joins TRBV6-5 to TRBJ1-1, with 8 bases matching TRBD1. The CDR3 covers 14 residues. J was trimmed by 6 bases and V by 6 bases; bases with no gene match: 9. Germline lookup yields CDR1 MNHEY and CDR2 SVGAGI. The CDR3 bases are TGTGCCAGCAGAATCGGACAGGGTGGGTCTGAAGCTTTCTTT. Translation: CASRIGQGGSEAFF.

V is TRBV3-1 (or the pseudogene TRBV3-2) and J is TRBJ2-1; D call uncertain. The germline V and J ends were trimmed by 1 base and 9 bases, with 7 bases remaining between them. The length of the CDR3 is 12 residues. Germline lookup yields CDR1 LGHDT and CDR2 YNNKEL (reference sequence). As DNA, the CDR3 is TGTGCCAGCAGCCAAGTAGCCAGTGAGCAGTTCTTC. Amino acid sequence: CASSQVASEQFF.

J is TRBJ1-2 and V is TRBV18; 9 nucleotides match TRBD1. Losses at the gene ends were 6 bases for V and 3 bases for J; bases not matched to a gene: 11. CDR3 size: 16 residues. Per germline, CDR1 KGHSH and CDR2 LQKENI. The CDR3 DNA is TGTGCCAGCTCTCCCGGGACAGGGTATTTCGACTATGGCTACACCTTC. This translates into CASSPGTGYFDYGYTF.

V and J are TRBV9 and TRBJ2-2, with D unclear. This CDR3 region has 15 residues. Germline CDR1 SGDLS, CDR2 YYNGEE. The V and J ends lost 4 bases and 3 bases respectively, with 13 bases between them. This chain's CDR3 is CASSRTSDHTGELFF. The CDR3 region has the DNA TGTGCCAGCAGCCGAACGAGTGATCACACCGGGGAGCTGTTTTTT.

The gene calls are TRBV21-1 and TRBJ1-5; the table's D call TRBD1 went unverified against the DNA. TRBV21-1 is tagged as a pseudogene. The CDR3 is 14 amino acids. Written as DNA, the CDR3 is TGTGCCAGCTTCCAGGGGGTTAGCAATCAGCCCCAGCATTTT. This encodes CASFQGVSNQPQHF.

The CDR3 nucleotides read TGTGCCAGCATTACACAGGGGTCTAACTCACCCCTCCACTTT. This gives the protein CASITQGSNSPLHF. This chain joins TRBV7-9 and TRBJ1-6, with 7 positions matching TRBD1. Germline assignment: CDR1 SEHNR and CDR2 FQNEAQ (reference sequence). V lost 7 bases to trimming and J lost 10 bases; unmatched junction nucleotides: 10. This CDR3 region has 14 residues.

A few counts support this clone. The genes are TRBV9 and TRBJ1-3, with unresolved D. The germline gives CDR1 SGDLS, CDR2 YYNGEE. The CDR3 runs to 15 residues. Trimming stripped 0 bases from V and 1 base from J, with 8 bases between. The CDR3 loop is CASSVEYLSGNTIYF. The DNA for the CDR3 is TGTGCCAGCAGCGTAGAATATCTATCTGGAAACACCATATATTTT.

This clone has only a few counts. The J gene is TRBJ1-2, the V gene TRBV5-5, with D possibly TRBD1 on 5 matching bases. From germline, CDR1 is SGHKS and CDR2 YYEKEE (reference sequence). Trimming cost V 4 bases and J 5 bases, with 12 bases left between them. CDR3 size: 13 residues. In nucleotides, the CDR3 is TGTGCCAGCAGCACCGGACAAGAATATGGCTACACCTTC. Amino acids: CASSTGQEYGYTF.